This TCR beta chain was recovered during a study of blood T cell repertoires in COVID-19. Looking at the study overall: The origin of the acute and convalescent COVID-19 samples was the United States, Italy and Spain. Sample material is recorded as cDNA or gDNA derived from T cells, B-cell-depleted T cells, or PBMCs.

How the authors handled the data: Amplification with reference gene primers provided the estimates of nucleated cell counts. Method: immunoSEQ multiplex PCR; TCRdb's copy keeps in-frame clones and lacks some. The V and J calls and clone size are taken from that table; D and trimming were inferred from the DNA. This sample has around 100,000 clones, with approximately 86% found just once. The CDR3 totals 17 residues. V shed 0 bases, J shed 4 bases, and the junction held 7 bases outside the gene matches. Germline lookup yields CDR1 MGHRA and CDR2 YSYEKL. The sample was peripheral blood. This rearrangement joins TRBV4-1 to TRBJ2-5; TRBD2 matches at 11 bases. The TCR was taken from a middle-aged man with acute or convalescent COVID-19. CDR3 region: CASSQEGASGGSETQYF. In DNA, the CDR3 is TGCGCCAGCAGCCAAGAGGGGGCTAGCGGGGGGTCAGAGACCCAGTACTTC.